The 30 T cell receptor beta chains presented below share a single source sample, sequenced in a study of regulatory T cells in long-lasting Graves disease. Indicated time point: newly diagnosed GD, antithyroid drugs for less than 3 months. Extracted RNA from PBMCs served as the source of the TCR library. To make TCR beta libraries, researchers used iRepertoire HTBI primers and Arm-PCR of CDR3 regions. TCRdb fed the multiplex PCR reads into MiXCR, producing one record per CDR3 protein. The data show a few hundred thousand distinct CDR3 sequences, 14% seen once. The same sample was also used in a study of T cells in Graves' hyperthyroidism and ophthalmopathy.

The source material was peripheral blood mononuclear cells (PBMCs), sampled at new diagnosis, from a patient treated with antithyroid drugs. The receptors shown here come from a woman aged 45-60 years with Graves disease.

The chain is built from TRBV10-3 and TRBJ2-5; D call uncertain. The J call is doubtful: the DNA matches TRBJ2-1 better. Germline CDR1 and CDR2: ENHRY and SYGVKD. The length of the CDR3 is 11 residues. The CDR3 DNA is TGTGCCATCGGGATGGGAACTGAGCAGTTCTTC. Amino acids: CAIGMGTEQFF.

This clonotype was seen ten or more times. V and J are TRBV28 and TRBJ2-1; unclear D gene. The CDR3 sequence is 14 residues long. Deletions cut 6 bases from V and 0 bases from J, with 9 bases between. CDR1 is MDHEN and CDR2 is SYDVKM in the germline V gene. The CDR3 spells CASSPPGSYNEQFF. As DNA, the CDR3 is TGTGCCAGCAGCCCACCGGGCTCCTACAATGAGCAGTTCTTC.

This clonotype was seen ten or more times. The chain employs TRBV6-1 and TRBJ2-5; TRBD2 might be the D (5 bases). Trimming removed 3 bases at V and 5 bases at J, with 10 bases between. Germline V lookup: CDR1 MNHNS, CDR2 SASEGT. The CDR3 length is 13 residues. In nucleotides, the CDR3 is TGTGCCAGCAGTGACAGCGGAGCGGAGACCCAGTACTTC. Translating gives CASSDSGAETQYF.

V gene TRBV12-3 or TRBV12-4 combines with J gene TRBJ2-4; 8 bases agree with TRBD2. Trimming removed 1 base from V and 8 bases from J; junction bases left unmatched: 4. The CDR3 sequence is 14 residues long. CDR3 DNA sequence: TGTGCCAGCAGTTTAGGTAGCGGGAATCACATTCAGTACTTC. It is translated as CASSLGSGNHIQYF.

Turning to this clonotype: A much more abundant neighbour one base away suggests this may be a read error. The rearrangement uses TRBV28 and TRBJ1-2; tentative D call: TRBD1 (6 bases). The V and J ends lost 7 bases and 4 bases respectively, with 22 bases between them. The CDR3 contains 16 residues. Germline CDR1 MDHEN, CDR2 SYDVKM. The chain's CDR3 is CASTLSGDSDVYGYTF. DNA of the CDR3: TGTGCCAGCACCCTCTCAGGGGACTCGGACGTCTATGGCTACACCTTC.

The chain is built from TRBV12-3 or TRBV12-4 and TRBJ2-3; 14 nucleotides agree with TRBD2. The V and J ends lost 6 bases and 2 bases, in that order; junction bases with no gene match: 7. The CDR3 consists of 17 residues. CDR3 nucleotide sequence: TGTGCCAGCAGCCCCGGGACTAGCGGGAGAGTCACAGATACGCAGTATTTT. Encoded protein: CASSPGTSGRVTDTQYF.

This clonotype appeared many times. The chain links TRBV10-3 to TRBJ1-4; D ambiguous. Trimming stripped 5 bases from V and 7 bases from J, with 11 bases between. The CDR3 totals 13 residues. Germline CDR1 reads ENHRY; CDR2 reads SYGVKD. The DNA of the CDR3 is TGTGCCATCAGTCCCCCGGGAGGTGAAAAACTGTTTTTT. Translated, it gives CAISPPGGEKLFF.

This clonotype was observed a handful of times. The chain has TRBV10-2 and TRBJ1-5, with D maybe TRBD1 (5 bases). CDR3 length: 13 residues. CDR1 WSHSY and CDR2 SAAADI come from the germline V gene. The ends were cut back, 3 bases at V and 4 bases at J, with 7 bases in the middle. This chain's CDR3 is CASSEQANQPQHF. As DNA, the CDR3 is TGCGCCAGCAGTGAACAGGCTAATCAGCCCCAGCATTTT.

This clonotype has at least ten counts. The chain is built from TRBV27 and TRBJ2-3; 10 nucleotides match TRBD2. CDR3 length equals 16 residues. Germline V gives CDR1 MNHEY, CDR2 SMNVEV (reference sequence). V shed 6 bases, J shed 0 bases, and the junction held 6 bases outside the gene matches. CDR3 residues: CASRNGLAESTDTQYF. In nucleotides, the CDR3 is TGTGCCAGCAGAAACGGACTAGCGGAGAGCACAGATACGCAGTATTTT.

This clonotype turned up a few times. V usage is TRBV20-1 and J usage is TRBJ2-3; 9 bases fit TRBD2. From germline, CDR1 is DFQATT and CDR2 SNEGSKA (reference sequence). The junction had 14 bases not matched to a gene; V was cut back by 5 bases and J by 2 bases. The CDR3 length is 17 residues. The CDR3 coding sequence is TGCAGTGCTCAGAATGGTAGCGGGGGTAGCTACACAGATACGCAGTATTTT. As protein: CSAQNGSGGSYTDTQYF.

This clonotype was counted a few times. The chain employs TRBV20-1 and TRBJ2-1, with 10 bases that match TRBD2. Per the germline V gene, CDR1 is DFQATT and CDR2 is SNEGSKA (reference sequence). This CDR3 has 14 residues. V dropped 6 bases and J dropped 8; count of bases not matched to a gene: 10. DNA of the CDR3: TGCAGTGCCTTGCTAGCGGGAGTATCCTATGAGCAGTTCTTC. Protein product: CSALLAGVSYEQFF.

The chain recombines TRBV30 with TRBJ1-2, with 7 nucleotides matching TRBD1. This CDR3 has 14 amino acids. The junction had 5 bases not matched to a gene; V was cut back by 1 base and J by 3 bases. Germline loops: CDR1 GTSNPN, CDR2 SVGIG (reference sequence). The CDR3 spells CAWSAKGADYGYTF. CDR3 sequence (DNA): TGTGCCTGGAGTGCCAAGGGGGCCGACTATGGCTACACCTTC.

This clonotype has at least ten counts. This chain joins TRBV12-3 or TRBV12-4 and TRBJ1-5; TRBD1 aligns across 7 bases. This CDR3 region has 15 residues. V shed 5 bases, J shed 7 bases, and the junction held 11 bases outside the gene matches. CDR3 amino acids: CASSLLQGIAQPQHF. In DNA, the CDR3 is TGTGCCAGCAGTCTATTACAGGGGATCGCGCAGCCCCAGCATTTT.

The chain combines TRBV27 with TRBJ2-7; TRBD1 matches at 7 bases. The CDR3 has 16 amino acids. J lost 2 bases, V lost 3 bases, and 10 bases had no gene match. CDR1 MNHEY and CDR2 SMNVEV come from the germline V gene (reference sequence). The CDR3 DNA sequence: TGTGCCAGCAGTTTGAGGGGGCTCCTGGGAACCTACGAGCAGTACTTC. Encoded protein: CASSLRGLLGTYEQYF.

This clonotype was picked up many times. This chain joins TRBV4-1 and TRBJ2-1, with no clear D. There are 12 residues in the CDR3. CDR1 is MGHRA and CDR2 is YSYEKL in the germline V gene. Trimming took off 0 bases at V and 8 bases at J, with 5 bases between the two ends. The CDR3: CASSQELDEQFF. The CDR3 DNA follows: TGCGCCAGCAGCCAAGAATTGGATGAGCAGTTCTTC.

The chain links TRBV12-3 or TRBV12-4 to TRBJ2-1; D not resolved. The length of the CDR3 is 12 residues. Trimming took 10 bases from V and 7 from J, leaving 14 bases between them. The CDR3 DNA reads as TGTGCCACCACGACTGGAAGGAATGAGCAGTTCTTC. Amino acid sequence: CATTTGRNEQFF.

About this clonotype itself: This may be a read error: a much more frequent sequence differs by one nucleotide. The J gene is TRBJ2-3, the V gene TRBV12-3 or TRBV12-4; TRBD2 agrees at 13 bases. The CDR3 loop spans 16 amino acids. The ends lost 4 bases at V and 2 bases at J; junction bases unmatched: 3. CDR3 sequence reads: CASSWTSGSLTDTQYF. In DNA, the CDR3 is TGTGCCAGCAGTTGGACTAGCGGGAGCCTCACAGATACGCAGTATTTT.

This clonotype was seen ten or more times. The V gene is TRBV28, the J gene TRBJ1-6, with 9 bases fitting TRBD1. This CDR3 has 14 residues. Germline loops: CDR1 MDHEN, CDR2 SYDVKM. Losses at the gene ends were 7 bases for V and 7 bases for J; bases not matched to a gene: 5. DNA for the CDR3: TGTGCCAGCACGATACAGGGGGCGAATTCACCCCTCCACTTT. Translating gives CASTIQGANSPLHF.

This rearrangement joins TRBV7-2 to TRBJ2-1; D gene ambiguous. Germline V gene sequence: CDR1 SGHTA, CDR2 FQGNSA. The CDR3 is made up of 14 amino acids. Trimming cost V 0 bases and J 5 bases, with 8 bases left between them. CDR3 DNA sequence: TGTGCCAGCAGCTTAGCGGGAAGCCACAATGAGCAGTTCTTC. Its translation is CASSLAGSHNEQFF.

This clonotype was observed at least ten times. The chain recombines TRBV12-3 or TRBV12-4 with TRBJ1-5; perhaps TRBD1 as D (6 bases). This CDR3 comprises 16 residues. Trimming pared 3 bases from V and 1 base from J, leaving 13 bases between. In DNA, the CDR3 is TGTGCCAGCAGTTTCCAGGGGATTTTAAGCAATCAGCCCCAGCATTTT. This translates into CASSFQGILSNQPQHF.

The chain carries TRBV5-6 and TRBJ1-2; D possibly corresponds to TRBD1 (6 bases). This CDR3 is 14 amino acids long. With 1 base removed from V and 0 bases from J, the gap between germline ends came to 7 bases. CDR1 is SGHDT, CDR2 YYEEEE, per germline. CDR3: CASSLRQANYGYTF. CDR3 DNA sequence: TGTGCCAGCAGCTTGCGACAGGCTAACTATGGCTACACCTTC.

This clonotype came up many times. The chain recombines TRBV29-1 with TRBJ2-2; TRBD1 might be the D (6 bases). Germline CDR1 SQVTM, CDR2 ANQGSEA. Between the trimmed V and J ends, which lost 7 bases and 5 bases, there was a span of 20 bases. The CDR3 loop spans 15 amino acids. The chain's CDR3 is CSGLAPTGVTGELFF. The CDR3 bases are TGCAGCGGCTTAGCTCCGACAGGCGTAACCGGGGAGCTGTTTTTT.

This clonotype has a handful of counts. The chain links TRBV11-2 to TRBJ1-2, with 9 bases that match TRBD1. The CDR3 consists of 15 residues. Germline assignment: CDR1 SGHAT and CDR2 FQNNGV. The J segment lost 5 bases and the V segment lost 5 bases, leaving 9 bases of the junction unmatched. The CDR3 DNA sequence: TGTGCCAGCAGCGAGGGGGACAGGGTGACTTATGGCTACACCTTC. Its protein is CASSEGDRVTYGYTF.

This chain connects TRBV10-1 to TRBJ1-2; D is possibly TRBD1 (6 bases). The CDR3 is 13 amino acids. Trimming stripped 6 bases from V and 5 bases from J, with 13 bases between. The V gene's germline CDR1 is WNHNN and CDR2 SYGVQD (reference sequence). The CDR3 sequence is CASSADRSYGYTF. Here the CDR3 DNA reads TGCGCCAGCAGCGCGGACAGATCGTATGGCTACACCTTC.

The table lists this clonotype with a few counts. CDR3 in DNA: TGTGCCAGCAGCCTACAAGGGACACCGAACACCGGGGAGCTGTTTTTT. Protein: CASSLQGTPNTGELFF. The V and J genes are TRBV7-2 and TRBJ2-2; TRBD1 might be the D (6 bases). Per the germline V gene, CDR1 is SGHTA and CDR2 is FQGNSA. This CDR3 contains 16 residues. With 5 bases removed from V and 0 bases from J, the gap between germline ends came to 13 bases.

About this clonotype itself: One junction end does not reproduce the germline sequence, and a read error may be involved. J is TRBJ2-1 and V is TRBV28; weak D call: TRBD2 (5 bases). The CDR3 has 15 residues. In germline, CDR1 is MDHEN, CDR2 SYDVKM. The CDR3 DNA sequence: TGTGCCAGCAGCACCTCCGGAGGAGGTTACAATGAGCAGTCCTTC. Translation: CASSTSGGGYNEQSF.

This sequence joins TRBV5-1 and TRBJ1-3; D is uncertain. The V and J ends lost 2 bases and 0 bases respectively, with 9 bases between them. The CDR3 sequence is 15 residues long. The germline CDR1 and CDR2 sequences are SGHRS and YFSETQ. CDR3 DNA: TGCGCCAGCAGCTTACTGGACGGCTCTGGAAACACCATATATTTT. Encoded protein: CASSLLDGSGNTIYF.

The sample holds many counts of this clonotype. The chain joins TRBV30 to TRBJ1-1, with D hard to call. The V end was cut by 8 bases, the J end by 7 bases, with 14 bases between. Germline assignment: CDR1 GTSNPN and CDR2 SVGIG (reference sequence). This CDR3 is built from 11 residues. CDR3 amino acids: CALKAEGEAFF. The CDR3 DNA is TGTGCCCTAAAGGCGGAAGGTGAAGCTTTCTTT. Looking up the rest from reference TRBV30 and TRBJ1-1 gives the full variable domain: SQTIHQWPATLVQPVGSPLSLECTVEGTSNPNLYWYRQAAGRGLQLLFYSVGIGQISSEVPQNLSASRPQDRQFILSSKKLLLSDSGFYLCALKAEGEAFFGQGTRLTVV.

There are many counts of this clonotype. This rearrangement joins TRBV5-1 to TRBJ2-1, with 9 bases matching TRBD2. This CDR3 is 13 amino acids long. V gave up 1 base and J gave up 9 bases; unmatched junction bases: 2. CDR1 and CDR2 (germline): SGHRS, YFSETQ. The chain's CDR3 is CASSLSREGEQFF. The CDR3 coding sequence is TGCGCCAGCAGCTTGTCGCGGGAGGGTGAGCAGTTCTTC.

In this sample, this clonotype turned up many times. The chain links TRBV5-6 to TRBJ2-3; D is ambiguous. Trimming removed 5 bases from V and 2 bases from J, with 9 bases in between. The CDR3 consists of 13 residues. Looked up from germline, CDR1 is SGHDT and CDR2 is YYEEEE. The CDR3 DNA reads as TGTGCCAGCAGTTCCCATTCCACAGATACGCAGTATTTT. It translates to CASSSHSTDTQYF.